Listed here are 14 T cell receptor beta chains from one sample, sequenced in a study of CD8 T cells in ankylosing spondylitis. Using its own MiXCR run on the 5' RACE reads, TCRdb lists one record per CDR3 protein. Of 250,000 to 400,000 distinct CDR3 sequences in the sample, around a tenth were seen once. The sample taken for sequencing was blood, either unsorted or a sorted T cell fraction (not recorded which). The receptors were sampled from a female donor with ankylosing spondylitis or in good health (not recorded which).

The CDR3 sequence is CSASRGQHNQPQHF. CDR3 nucleotides: TGCAGTGCTAGTAGAGGACAGCACAATCAGCCCCAGCATTTT. The rearrangement uses TRBV20-1 and TRBJ1-5, with TRBD1 as a possible D gene (6 bases). Germline CDR1 DFQATT, CDR2 SNEGSKA (reference sequence). Trimming took off 3 bases at V and 3 bases at J, with 12 bases between the two ends. The CDR3 totals 14 residues.

This clonotype was counted many times. The chain carries TRBV5-5 and TRBJ2-5; TRBD1 might be the D (6 bases). The V and J ends lost 3 bases and 0 bases respectively, with 15 bases between them. Germline V gene sequence: CDR1 SGHKS, CDR2 YYEKEE (reference sequence). The CDR3 contains 16 residues. Written as DNA, the CDR3 is TGTGCCAGCAGCTCTCACCGGGACAACTACCAAGAGACCCAGTACTTC. It yields the protein CASSSHRDNYQETQYF. The full variable domain, rest sourced from reference TRBV5-5 and TRBJ2-5, is DAGVTQSPTHLIKTRGQQVTLRCSPISGHKSVSWYQQVLGQGPQFIFQYYEKEERGRGNFPDRFSARQFPNYSSELNVNALLLGDSALYLCASSSHRDNYQETQYFGPGTRLLVL.

This chain uses TRBV20-1 with TRBJ2-7, with a tentative D call TRBD2 (6 bases). With 5 bases removed from V and 5 bases from J, the gap between germline ends came to 19 bases. The length of the CDR3 is 14 residues. Germline CDR1 and CDR2: DFQATT and SNEGSKA (reference sequence). The CDR3 spells CSAPPKEGKDEQYF. The DNA of the CDR3 is TGCAGTGCTCCCCCAAAGGAGGGGAAGGACGAGCAGTACTTC.

This clonotype was observed many times. The gene calls are TRBV7-2 and TRBJ2-1, with a possible D match to TRBD2 (6 bases). Trimming shortened V by 3 bases and J by 0 bases, and 12 bases separated the two germline ends. The CDR3 loop spans 16 amino acids. Germline V CDR1 and CDR2: SGHTA, FQGNSA. Written as DNA, the CDR3 is TGTGCCAGCAGCTTGGCGGGGTCGAGCTCCTACAATGAGCAGTTCTTC. It encodes CASSLAGSSSYNEQFF.

This clonotype came up many times. J is TRBJ1-5 and V is TRBV10-2; D gene unclear. V was trimmed by 2 bases and J by 0 bases, leaving 8 bases between them. Germline-derived CDR1 and CDR2 are WSHSY and SAAADI. This CDR3 has 15 residues. The CDR3 DNA sequence: TGCGCCAGCAGTGAGAGTGGGAATAGCAATCAGCCCCAGCATTTT. Protein sequence: CASSESGNSNQPQHF.

The chain carries TRBV3-1 and TRBJ2-1, with D maybe TRBD1 (5 bases). V lost 0 bases and J 9 bases, leaving 12 bases between the germline ends. The V gene's germline CDR1 is LGHDT and CDR2 YNNKEL (reference sequence). CDR3 size: 14 residues. The CDR3 here is CASSQDTRQTEQFF. The CDR3 nucleotides read TGTGCCAGCAGCCAAGATACCAGACAGACTGAGCAGTTCTTC.

There are a few counts of this clonotype. J is TRBJ1-5 and V is TRBV7-2; 11 nucleotides match TRBD1. Looked up from germline, CDR1 is SGHTA and CDR2 is FQGNSA. The CDR3 is made up of 15 amino acids. Unmatched junction bases numbered 5, after V lost 4 bases and J lost 6 bases. The CDR3 sequence: CASSSTGTGGQPQHF. CDR3 bases: TGTGCCAGCAGCTCTACTGGGACAGGGGGTCAGCCCCAGCATTTT.

The rearrangement joins TRBV28 to TRBJ2-7, with 7 bases identical to TRBD1. The V gene's germline CDR1 is MDHEN and CDR2 SYDVKM. The junction had 8 bases not matched to a gene; V was cut back by 5 bases and J by 1 base. The CDR3 spans 15 residues. DNA for the CDR3: TGTGCCAGCAGTCTTGACAGGGAAAGATCCTACGAGCAGTACTTC. Its protein product is CASSLDRERSYEQYF.

This clonotype appeared many times. The chain employs TRBV7-2 and TRBJ2-2; no clear D. The length of the CDR3 is 13 residues. Trimming left V 3 bases short and J 5 bases short, with 7 bases between. The V gene's germline CDR1 is SGHTA and CDR2 FQGNSA. The CDR3 loop reads CASSLIYTGELFF. In DNA form, the CDR3 reads TGTGCCAGCAGCTTGATCTATACCGGGGAGCTGTTTTTT. Complete variable domain (other parts from reference TRBV7-2 and TRBJ2-2): GAGVSQSPSNKVTEKGKDVELRCDPISGHTALYWYRQSLGQGLEFLIYFQGNSAPDKSGLPSDRFSAERTGGSVSTLTIQRTQQEDSAVYLCASSLIYTGELFFGEGSRLTVL.

This clonotype has more than one count but fewer than ten. V is TRBV27 and J is TRBJ1-5; TRBD1 matches at 8 bases. The germline gives CDR1 MNHEY, CDR2 SMNVEV (reference sequence). Unmatched junction bases numbered 6, after V lost 6 bases and J lost 2 bases. The CDR3 contains 15 residues. The CDR3 is CASSWDRTGNQPQHF. In nucleotides, the CDR3 is TGTGCCAGCAGCTGGGACAGGACGGGCAATCAGCCCCAGCATTTT.

This clonotype was seen repeatedly, ten times or more. This sequence joins TRBV5-1 and TRBJ2-3; possibly TRBD1 for D (5 bases). CDR3 size: 12 residues. Trimming took off 2 bases at V and 6 bases at J, with 7 bases between the two ends. Germline lookup yields CDR1 SGHRS and CDR2 YFSETQ. In nucleotides, the CDR3 is TGCGCCAGCAGCTTTGCAGGGGATACGCAGTATTTT. This sequence encodes CASSFAGDTQYF.

V gene TRBV7-2 combines with J gene TRBJ2-3; no firm D call. Trimming stripped 5 bases from V and 5 bases from J, with 11 bases between. Germline CDR1 is SGHTA and CDR2 is FQGNSA. CDR3 length: 13 amino acids. This CDR3 reads CASSPNTGDTQYF. In DNA form, the CDR3 reads TGTGCCAGCAGCCCGAATACCGGAGATACGCAGTATTTT.

In its sample, this clonotype was seen a few times. The chain couples TRBV20-1 to TRBJ2-2; D gene ambiguous. Looked up from germline, CDR1 is DFQATT and CDR2 is SNEGSKA (reference sequence). V was cut by 6 bases and J by 0 bases, with 11 bases left in between. This CDR3 comprises 14 residues. The CDR3 is CSASDGANTGELFF. CDR3 DNA: TGCAGTGCCAGTGACGGAGCGAACACCGGGGAGCTGTTTTTT.

This clonotype was seen repeatedly, ten times or more. The genes are TRBV7-9 and TRBJ2-1; D gene unclear. CDR1 is SEHNR, CDR2 FQNEAQ, per germline (reference sequence). V gave up 6 bases and J gave up 0 bases, with 18 bases separating them. This CDR3 spans 17 amino acids. The CDR3 bases are TGTGCCAGCAGTCCTCTTGATTCCCTCGGCTCCTACAATGAGCAGTTCTTC. It codes for CASSPLDSLGSYNEQFF.